Detailed here is one T cell receptor (beta chain). This sample stems from a study of blood T cell repertoires in COVID-19. Study background: The samples span acute and convalescent COVID-19 from the United States, Italy and Spain.

Germline loops: CDR1 KGHSH, CDR2 LQKENI. The CDR3 sequence is 13 residues long. Trimming shortened V by 3 bases and J by 7 bases, and 12 bases separated the two germline ends. Sequencing was performed with immunoSEQ multiplex PCR; in TCRdb, only in-frame clones are kept and a portion is missing. The table lists under 250,000 clones, more than 65% of them singletons. This rearrangement joins TRBV18 to TRBJ1-2; D uncertain. The clonotype originates from a woman older than 75 with acute or convalescent COVID-19. Specimen: peripheral blood. The CDR3 DNA sequence: TGTGCCAGCTCACCCTCGGGGAGAGGTGGCTACACCTTC. This encodes CASSPSGRGGYTF.